A selection of T cell receptor beta chains follows, all from one sample in a study of T cells in narcolepsy. This table comes from immunoSEQ multiplex PCR, and its TCRdb copy is limited to in-frame clones, with some not included. The profile shows under 40,000 clones, 80% to 85% of them singletons. Sequencing input: memory (CD45RA-) CD4+ T cells from blood. The source is a human donor in good health. The CDR3 runs from the conserved cysteine through the conserved F or W. D genes are given only for firm matches. Expanded clones get a size class; other rows say once, few or many, or leave the size out.

CDR3nt,CDR3aa,j_gene,d_gene,abundance,v_gene
TGCGCCAGCAGCTTCCAGCGGCCCACAGATACGCAGTATTTT,CASSFQRPTDTQYF,TRBJ2-3,-,-,TRBV5-1
TGTGCCAGCAGCACCTCGCCGTCGCAGGGGAGTCGCACTGAAGCTTTCTTT,CASSTSPSQGSRTEAFF,TRBJ1-1,-,once,TRBV28
TGCGCCAGCAGCCAAGCCGGGACAAGGAATTCACCCCTCCACTTT,CASSQAGTRNSPLHF,TRBJ1-6,-,-,TRBV4-1
TGTGCCAGCAGTGAAGGGCGCACGAGCCAATCACCCCTCCACTTT,CASSEGRTSQSPLHF,TRBJ1-6,-,few,TRBV6-1
TGTGCCAGCAGCCCACAGGGGAATCGGAATCAGCCCCAGCATTTT,CASSPQGNRNQPQHF,TRBJ1-5,TRBD1,-,TRBV7-8
TGTGCCAGCAGCTCCCCAGGGGGGAGACAAGAGACCCAGTACTTC,CASSSPGGRQETQYF,TRBJ2-5,-,-,TRBV5-4
TGTGGTGCGGGGGCCAATACGCAGTATTTT,CGAGANTQYF,TRBJ2-3,-,-,TRBV6-5
TGTGCCAGCAGGACAGGGGAAAGGTACTATGGCTACACCTTC,CASRTGERYYGYTF,TRBJ1-2,TRBD1,-,TRBV6-5
TGTGCCAGCAGCCCAGGGAGTTCTGGAAACACCATATATTTT,CASSPGSSGNTIYF,TRBJ1-3,-,-,TRBV7-6
TGTGCCAGCAGTTTGGGGGGGGCCGGCAATCAGCCCCAGCATTTT,CASSLGGAGNQPQHF,TRBJ1-5,-,-,TRBV28
TGTGCCAGCAGCCCCCGACTAGCGGCAGATACGCAGTATTTT,CASSPRLAADTQYF,TRBJ2-3,TRBD2,-,TRBV11-3
TGCGCCAGCAGTGTTTCACGGACTGGGCAAGAGACCCAGTACTTC,CASSVSRTGQETQYF,TRBJ2-5,-,-,TRBV10-1
TGCGCCAGCAGCGGCTCGGGGGCACTCAGGCTAGAGACCCAGTACTTC,CASSGSGALRLETQYF,TRBJ2-5,-,-,TRBV5-1
TGTGCCAGCAGCTTAGTTTTAAACACCATATATTTT,CASSLVLNTIYF,TRBJ1-3,-,few,TRBV7-6
TGTGCCAGCAGTGACCGGGGGCGGCCGAATCAGCCCCAGCATTTT,CASSDRGRPNQPQHF,TRBJ1-5,-,-,TRBV28
TGCGCCAGCAGCCAACTCGGTGGGAGCTACACCTTC,CASSQLGGSYTF,TRBJ1-2,-,-,TRBV5-1
TGTGCCAGCAGTTTAGGGGTCTACTATGGCTACACCTTC,CASSLGVYYGYTF,TRBJ1-2,-,-,TRBV6-5
TGTGCCAGCAGCAAACAGGGAGCTAACTATGGCTACACCTTC,CASSKQGANYGYTF,TRBJ1-2,-,-,TRBV21-1
TGTGCCAGCAGTAGAGGGGGCAGGAATACCGGGGAGCTGTTTTTT,CASSRGGRNTGELFF,TRBJ2-2,TRBD1,-,TRBV2
TGTGCCAGCAGTTACTCGACAGTGGACTATGGCTACACCTTC,CASSYSTVDYGYTF,TRBJ1-2,-,-,TRBV6-5
TGCGCCAGCAGCCAAGATCGTACGGGCTATGGCTACACCTTC,CASSQDRTGYGYTF,TRBJ1-2,-,-,TRBV4-1
TGCGCCAGCCGGGACAGCCTCAACTATGGCTACACCTTC,CASRDSLNYGYTF,TRBJ1-2,TRBD1,few,TRBV5-1
TGTGCCAGCAGTGAAGCCGCTAGCGAGGGGGCGGACGAGCAGTACTTC,CASSEAASEGADEQYF,TRBJ2-7,-,-,TRBV6-1
TGTGCCACCCAGCGGGACAGGCGATTGAACACTGAAGCTTTCTTT,CATQRDRRLNTEAFF,TRBJ1-1,TRBD1,-,TRBV6-5
TGTGCCAGCAGTCCCGGCGGGACACCAATCTACGAGCAGTACTTC,CASSPGGTPIYEQYF,TRBJ2-7,-,-,TRBV28
TGTGCCAGCAGGCCCACGGTTTCTGGGGCGCCCACCATTTTT,CASRPTVSGAPTIF,TRBJ1-4,-,-,TRBV6-5
TGTGCCAGCAGCTTAGGTGTTCGAGCGGGGGAGCAAGAGACCCAGTACTTC,CASSLGVRAGEQETQYF,TRBJ2-5,TRBD2,-,TRBV11-2
TGTGCCAGCAGCCCCGCCCTGGGGACTCTTACGGGGGAGCTGTTTTTT,CASSPALGTLTGELFF,TRBJ2-2,-,-,TRBV9
TGTGCCAGCACCGAGACAGGGATCACCTACGAGCAGTACTTC,CASTETGITYEQYF,TRBJ2-7,TRBD1,-,TRBV5-6
TGTGCCAGCAGTTGGAGCAATCAGCCCCAGCATTTT,CASSWSNQPQHF,TRBJ1-5,-,-,TRBV6-1
TGCAGCGTGATAGCTAGCGGGGGGCCGGGGGAGCAGTTCTTC,CSVIASGGPGEQFF,TRBJ2-1,TRBD2,-,TRBV29-1
TGTGCCAGCAGCCCCGGACAGGGGAGGACCTATGGCTACACCTTC,CASSPGQGRTYGYTF,TRBJ1-2,TRBD1,once,TRBV6-1
TGTGCCAGCAGGTCCCCCCAGATACGGGGGGAGACCCAGTACTTC,CASRSPQIRGETQYF,TRBJ2-5,-,-,TRBV28
TGTGCCAGCAGTTTGTTTCCAGGGGGGCTGGCCAAAAACATTCAGTACTTC,CASSLFPGGLAKNIQYF,TRBJ2-4,-,few,TRBV27
TGTGCCAGCTCACCAGGTAGCGACAATGAGCAGTTCTTC,CASSPGSDNEQFF,TRBJ2-1,-,-,TRBV18
TGTGCCAGCAGCCAGTGGACAAGGATAGGGGGTAACTATGGCTACACCTTC,CASSQWTRIGGNYGYTF,TRBJ1-2,-,-,TRBV7-2
TGTGCCAGCAGCCTGCTCACAGGGGGGTCTGGAAACACCATATATTTT,CASSLLTGGSGNTIYF,TRBJ1-3,TRBD1,-,TRBV7-2
TGTGCCAGCAGTTTCGCGGGGTCAGGCCAGCCCCAGCATTTT,CASSFAGSGQPQHF,TRBJ1-5,-,-,TRBV28
TGTGCCAGCAGCTTGGCGGGGGGGCCGGGATCCTACAATGAGCAGTTCTTC,CASSLAGGPGSYNEQFF,TRBJ2-1,TRBD2,-,TRBV5-4
TGCGCCAGCAGCTTCAGAGGGGGCGAATCGAATGAGCAGTTCTTC,CASSFRGGESNEQFF,TRBJ2-1,TRBD1,-,TRBV5-1
TGTGCCAGCAGCTTAAAAGGGAACAATCAGCCCCAGCATTTT,CASSLKGNNQPQHF,TRBJ1-5,-,-,TRBV5-4
TGTGCCAGCACCCACGGCGGAGCCAACTATGGCTACACCTTC,CASTHGGANYGYTF,TRBJ1-2,-,-,TRBV5-6
TGTGCCAGCAGTTACTATTTCTCCACTGAAGCTTTCTTT,CASSYYFSTEAFF,TRBJ1-1,-,-,TRBV6-6
TGTGCCAGTAGTGCGTCCACCCGGACAGATTATTCCTACGAGCAGTACTTC,CASSASTRTDYSYEQYF,TRBJ2-7,-,-,TRBV19
TGTGCCAGCGAAGAGGGCCGGAGAAACACCATATATTTT,CASEEGRRNTIYF,TRBJ1-3,-,-,TRBV19
TGTGCCAGCAGCGTAGTAGGAACCGGGGAGCTGTTTTTT,CASSVVGTGELFF,TRBJ2-2,-,-,TRBV9
TGTGCCAGCAGCAGCCTAACCTACGGGGGGGCAGATACGCAGTATTTT,CASSSLTYGGADTQYF,TRBJ2-3,TRBD2,-,TRBV5-6
TGTGCCTGGAGTGTCAAGACATTGGACAATGAAAAACTGTTTTTT,CAWSVKTLDNEKLFF,TRBJ1-4,-,-,TRBV30
TGCAGCGTGGCGAACAGGGATACTACTGAAGCTTTCTTT,CSVANRDTTEAFF,TRBJ1-1,-,-,TRBV29-1